The source of this T cell receptor (beta chain) is a study of a mutant IDH1 vaccine in newly diagnosed glioma. Assay: immunoSEQ multiplex PCR; the TCRdb copy retains only in-frame clones and omits some. The data contain about 92,000 clones, about 82% of them singletons. V was cut by 7 bases and J by 7 bases, with 11 bases left in between. The CDR3 runs to 13 residues. CDR1 and CDR2 from the germline V gene are SNHLY and FYNNEI. This sample's time point: baseline, week 1 (first vaccination visit). Treatment: pre-vaccination baseline after standard-of-care therapy. Here the sequenced sample was PBMCs, taken from a glioma patient treated with radiotherapy, temozolomide or both. The V and J genes are TRBV2 and TRBJ1-6, with D unresolved. This receptor was identified in a man aged 40-49 years with glioma. The DNA for the CDR3 is TGTGCCAGCATGCGGGGAGACAATTCACCCCTCCACTTT. Translating it yields CASMRGDNSPLHF.